A selection of T cell receptor beta chains follows, all from one sample in a study of identifying expanded T cells in peripheral blood. Some clones are missing from TCRdb's copy, which holds only in-frame ones; the method was immunoSEQ multiplex PCR. The table lists about 80,000 clones, 88% of them singletons. Specimen: blood. All receptors come from a person aged 18 to 75 in good health. Each CDR3 is given with its conserved first and last residue.

v_call,j_call,cdr3_aa
TRBV5-1,TRBJ2-7,CASSSGLAGALSYEQYF
TRBV5-6,TRBJ2-7,CASSPWTGGTYEQYF
TRBV5-4,TRBJ2-3,CASSRPAGGGTDTQYF
TRBV11-3,TRBJ2-2,CASSLRVLGQGTGELFF
TRBV28,TRBJ2-1,CASSPARVNEQFF
TRBV19,TRBJ1-6,CASKGDYNSPLHF
TRBV7-6,TRBJ1-2,CASSAWGNTGYGYTF
TRBV6-4,TRBJ1-3,CASDRALENTIYF
TRBV18,TRBJ2-4,CASSDKDSGDPQYF
TRBV19,TRBJ1-2,CASSAYGTASFYGYTF
TRBV5-8,TRBJ1-5,CASSLWTGSNQPQHF
TRBV19,TRBJ1-3,CASSIDRDSGNTIYF
TRBV1,TRBJ2-1,CTSSQAGGISNEQFF
TRBV7-8,TRBJ1-2,CASSFRDRAQGYGYTF
TRBV2,TRBJ1-5,CASREYSNQPQHF
TRBV7-2,TRBJ1-1,CASSLEGGAFF